This T cell receptor beta chain stems from a study of T cell responses to AZD1222 COVID-19 vaccine. Study outcomes and limitations: Unmutated variant regions are reportedly the target of nearly half of TCRs that are spike-specific. All repertoire sampling was performed exclusively after the peak T cell response. Recipients of two AZD1222 doses showed rising Spike-specific TCR breadth and depth. Females made up more of the donors, who were largely white British, and clonal diversity may have come out too low.

This CDR3 is built from 14 residues. The V and J ends lost 10 bases and 5 bases respectively, with 21 bases between them. Germline V CDR1 and CDR2: LNHDA, SQIVND (reference sequence). The protocol was immunoSEQ multiplex PCR, while the TCRdb copy is restricted to in-frame clones and leaves out a portion. The table lists under 100,000 clones, 88% of them singletons, with approximately 2.8% in the top ten. About this clone itself: Its target is not known.

This TCR was sampled from an adult in good health. The chain has TRBV19 and TRBJ2-7; maybe TRBD1 (5 bases). The sequencing used peripheral blood, collected on day 0 of AZD1222 vaccination. Here the CDR3 DNA reads TGTGCCACCAAAGCAGACATCCTAGGGGACGAGCAGTACTTC. This translates into CATKADILGDEQYF.